This entry lists 21 T cell receptor beta chains sequenced from one sample in a study of T-cell reconstitution after alpha-beta-depleted transplantation in children (dated by TCRdb to the mid-2010s). Taken with the paper, the label for treatment or condition translates to: allogeneic hematopoietic cell transplantation with graft depleted of TCRalphabeta T cells and CD19 B cells. The library was made by PCR. Data came from an Illumina HiSeq 2500. Molecular barcoding was employed in the preparation of TCR libraries, with unique molecular identifiers being used to normalize TCRbeta repertoire quantification. The public sequencing data were trimmed at Q25 with fastp and processed into clonotypes with MiXCR by TCRdb, which kept only in-frame beta chains. Every CDR3 protein is listed once, alongside the most common genes and DNA of its rows. Within this sample are approximately 980,000 distinct CDR3 sequences, with about 29% of them counted one time only. The ten largest clonotypes hold roughly 30% of the sample.

The material sequenced was PBMCs, mostly from graft donor cells, taken 360 days after TCRalphabeta/CD19-depleted stem cell transplant. Receptors originate from a boy younger than two who had a stem cell transplant for SCID, so the T cells may come from the graft donor.

This sequence joins TRBV2 and TRBJ2-7, with D unresolved. V was pared by 3 bases and J by 2 bases, with 11 bases between. The germline gives CDR1 SNHLY, CDR2 FYNNEI. The CDR3 runs 14 residues. The CDR3 nucleotides are TGTGCCAGCAGTGATCGGCCGGAGCCCTACGAGCAGTACTTC. Translation: CASSDRPEPYEQYF.

The CDR3 sequence is CASSPSRSQETQYF. In DNA, the CDR3 is TGTGCCAGCAGCCCTAGCCGGTCCCAAGAGACCCAGTACTTC. The chain uses TRBV11-2 and TRBJ2-5, with D possibly matching TRBD2 (5 bases). CDR1 and CDR2 from the germline V gene are SGHAT and FQNNGV. V lost 5 bases to trimming and J lost 1 base, with 11 bases between them. This CDR3 is built from 14 residues.

The rearrangement uses TRBV4-3 and TRBJ2-2, with TRBD1 as a possible D gene (5 bases). The CDR3 is 15 residues long. The V end was cut by 0 bases, the J end by 5 bases, with 10 bases between. The germline V gene has CDR1 LGHNA and CDR2 YSLEER. The CDR3 loop is CASSQEGASTGELFF. The DNA for the CDR3 is TGCGCCAGCAGCCAAGAAGGGGCGTCAACCGGGGAGCTGTTTTTT.

This chain connects TRBV12-3 or TRBV12-4 to TRBJ1-1; TRBD1 is a possible D gene (5 bases). The CDR3 contains 16 residues. The V end was cut by 5 bases, the J end by 0 bases, with 16 bases between. This CDR3 is CASSGGRSPLNTEAFF. CDR3 DNA: TGTGCCAGCAGTGGGGGAAGATCGCCGCTGAACACTGAAGCTTTCTTT.

The genes are TRBV2 and TRBJ2-1, with 8 bases matching TRBD2. The J segment lost 6 bases and the V segment lost 3 bases, leaving 7 bases of the junction unmatched. The CDR3 contains 15 residues. Germline CDR1 and CDR2: SNHLY and FYNNEI. CDR3 loop: CASSDRLAGINEQFF. The DNA of the CDR3 is TGTGCCAGCAGTGACAGGCTAGCGGGCATCAATGAGCAGTTCTTC.

This clonotype was detected once. The V call is TRBV5-1, the J call TRBJ2-5; 10 nucleotides line up with TRBD2. Germline CDR1 is SGHRS and CDR2 is YFSETQ. The CDR3 is 18 residues long. Trimming cost V 1 base and J 7 bases; bases outside gene matches: 16. CDR3 sequence (DNA): TGCGCCAGCAGCTTGAACGGGGCTGGACTAGCGGCCGGGGGGACCCAGTACTTC. Amino acid sequence: CASSLNGAGLAAGGTQYF.

The chain couples TRBV7-3 to TRBJ2-2; D unclear. CDR1 and CDR2 from the germline V gene are SGHTA and FQGTGA. The germline V and J ends were trimmed by 2 bases and 0 bases, with 10 bases remaining between them. The CDR3 totals 16 residues. CDR3 coding DNA: TGTGCCAGCAGCTTACGTCCTGCCCCGAACACCGGGGAGCTGTTTTTT. It yields the protein CASSLRPAPNTGELFF. Full variable domain (rest looked up from reference TRBV7-3 and TRBJ2-2): GAGVSQTPSNKVTEKGKYVELRCDPISGHTALYWYRQSLGQGPEFLIYFQGTGAADDSGLPNDRFFAVRPEGSVSTLKIQRTERGDSAVYLCASSLRPAPNTGELFFGEGSRLTVL.

The chain employs TRBV29-1 and TRBJ2-3; 8 bases line up with TRBD2. V shed 5 bases and J 7 bases; nucleotides not matched to a gene: 2. This CDR3 region has 11 residues. Germline V gene sequence: CDR1 SQVTM, CDR2 ANQGSEA. Written as DNA, the CDR3 is TGCAGCGTTCGGACTAGCCATACGCAGTATTTT. The encoded protein is CSVRTSHTQYF.

This clonotype was counted only a few times. The rearrangement links TRBV5-5 to TRBJ1-5; TRBD1 matches at 7 bases. The germline gives CDR1 SGHKS, CDR2 YYEKEE (reference sequence). The CDR3 extends over 14 amino acids. Germline trimming cut 1 base from V and 5 bases from J; bases unmatched to any gene: 3. This chain's CDR3 is CASSLRTGDQPQHF. CDR3 in DNA: TGTGCCAGCAGCTTGAGGACAGGCGATCAGCCCCAGCATTTT. Drawing the rest from reference TRBV5-5 and TRBJ1-5, the complete variable domain is DAGVTQSPTHLIKTRGQQVTLRCSPISGHKSVSWYQQVLGQGPQFIFQYYEKEERGRGNFPDRFSARQFPNYSSELNVNALLLGDSALYLCASSLRTGDQPQHFGDGTRLSIL.

This clonotype was found a few times. This sequence joins TRBV14 and TRBJ2-1, with TRBD2 matching over 15 bases. The CDR3 covers 18 residues. V lost 4 bases and J lost 2; bases outside the gene matches: 6. Germline loops: CDR1 SGHDN, CDR2 FVKESK. The CDR3 sequence is CASSRPGLAGGTYNEQFF. The CDR3 DNA is TGTGCCAGCAGCCGGCCGGGACTAGCGGGGGGTACCTACAATGAGCAGTTCTTC.

Of note for this clonotype: One junction end does not reproduce the germline sequence, and a read error may be involved. This chain uses TRBV4-2 with TRBJ2-1; D is perhaps TRBD2 (6 bases). Germline lookup yields CDR1 LGHNA and CDR2 YNFKEQ. CDR3 length equals 11 residues. The DNA for the CDR3 is TGTGCCAGCAAGTCGGGGGATGATCAGTTCTTC. This sequence encodes CASKSGDDQFF.

This chain links TRBV12-3 or TRBV12-4 with TRBJ2-1, with 12 bases fitting TRBD2. The CDR3 runs 17 residues. Trimming removed 6 bases from V and 3 bases from J; junction bases left unmatched: 9. CDR3 nucleotides: TGTGCCAGCAGCATTCTAGCGGGGGGGCCTTTCTACAATGAGCAGTTCTTC. Translated, it gives CASSILAGGPFYNEQFF.

This clonotype was detected only a few times. As DNA, the CDR3 is TGTGCCAGCAGCTTGTTTGGGGGACAGGGCGGCTACGAGCAGTACTTC. Translating gives CASSLFGGQGGYEQYF. The chain joins TRBV7-2 to TRBJ2-7; 9 positions match TRBD1. The CDR3 is made up of 16 amino acids. From germline, CDR1 is SGHTA and CDR2 FQGNSA. V gave up 3 bases and J gave up 3 bases; unmatched junction bases: 9.

This clonotype was found a few times. CDR3 in DNA: TGTGCCAGCAGGCTAACTGGCCCCTACGAGCAGTACTTC. This sequence encodes CASRLTGPYEQYF. The V gene is TRBV12-3 or TRBV12-4, the J gene TRBJ2-7; D uncertain. With 6 bases removed from V and 2 bases from J, the gap between germline ends came to 11 bases. The CDR3 is made up of 13 amino acids.

In this sample, this clonotype turned up a few times. This chain links TRBV20-1 with TRBJ2-3; D is unresolved. The V end lost 3 bases, the J end lost 1 base, and 11 bases lay between the germline ends. CDR3 length: 14 residues. Germline CDR1 and CDR2: DFQATT and SNEGSKA (reference sequence). CDR3 loop: CSASRPTGTDTQYF. The CDR3 coding sequence is TGCAGTGCTAGTCGTCCGACCGGCACAGATACGCAGTATTTT.

This clonotype was found a few times. This chain connects TRBV12-3 or TRBV12-4 to TRBJ1-4; a possible D gene is TRBD1 (5 bases). Trimming removed 1 base at V and 7 bases at J, with 13 bases between. The CDR3 is 15 amino acids. The CDR3 nucleotides read TGTGCCAGCAGTTTAGTAAGGGGTATGGCTGAAAAACTGTTTTTT. This codes for CASSLVRGMAEKLFF.

This rearrangement joins TRBV28 to TRBJ2-1, with 9 bases fitting TRBD2. V lost 5 bases, J lost 7 bases, and 12 bases stayed unmatched. In germline, CDR1 is MDHEN, CDR2 SYDVKM. The CDR3 runs to 16 residues. The CDR3 DNA sequence: TGTGCCAGCAGTCCCCCCGCCCGCGGGGGGGCAAATGAGCAGTTCTTC. Its translation: CASSPPARGGANEQFF. Complete variable domain (other parts from reference TRBV28 and TRBJ2-1): DVKVTQSSRYLVKRTGEKVFLECVQDMDHENMFWYRQDPGLGLRLIYFSYDVKMKEKGDIPEGYSVSREKKERFSLILESASTNQTSMYLCASSPPARGGANEQFFGPGTRLTVL.

This clonotype was detected a few times. V is TRBV20-1 and J is TRBJ2-1; TRBD1 agrees at 9 bases. This CDR3 has 14 amino acids. The germline V gene has CDR1 DFQATT and CDR2 SNEGSKA (reference sequence). With 5 bases clipped from V and 5 bases from J, the junction kept 7 bases outside the gene matches. The CDR3 spells CSAGRDRVDNEQFF. As DNA, the CDR3 is TGCAGTGCTGGACGGGACAGGGTCGACAATGAGCAGTTCTTC.

The CDR3 sequence is CAISAGEDGYTF. The DNA for the CDR3 is TGTGCCATCAGTGCAGGGGAGGATGGCTACACCTTC. The V gene is TRBV10-3, the J gene TRBJ1-2; maybe TRBD1 (6 bases). This CDR3 is built from 12 residues. V was trimmed by 4 bases and J by 6 bases, leaving 9 bases between them. Germline assignment: CDR1 ENHRY and CDR2 SYGVKD.

V is TRBV15 and J is TRBJ2-3; tentatively, D is TRBD1 (6 bases). Trimming stripped 5 bases from V and 4 bases from J, with 13 bases between. Germline V gene data show CDR1 as LNHNV and CDR2 as YYDKDF (reference sequence). The CDR3 spans 14 residues. The CDR3 is CATSSHTGSDTQYF. CDR3 DNA sequence: TGTGCCACCAGCTCGCACACAGGGTCAGATACGCAGTATTTT.

The chain joins TRBV29-1 to TRBJ1-1, with unresolved D. V gave up 4 bases and J gave up 1 base, with 10 bases separating them. The CDR3 contains 13 residues. Looked up from germline, CDR1 is SQVTM and CDR2 is ANQGSEA. As DNA, the CDR3 is TGCAGCGTTGGAGAGGGTTGGAACACTGAAGCTTTCTTT. Its protein is CSVGEGWNTEAFF. Variable domain in full (rest from reference TRBV29-1 and TRBJ1-1): SAVISQKPSRDICQRGTSLTIQCQVDSQVTMMFWYRQQPGQSLTLIATANQGSEATYESGFVIDKFPISRPNLTFSTLTVSNMSPEDSSIYLCSVGEGWNTEAFFGQGTRLTVV.